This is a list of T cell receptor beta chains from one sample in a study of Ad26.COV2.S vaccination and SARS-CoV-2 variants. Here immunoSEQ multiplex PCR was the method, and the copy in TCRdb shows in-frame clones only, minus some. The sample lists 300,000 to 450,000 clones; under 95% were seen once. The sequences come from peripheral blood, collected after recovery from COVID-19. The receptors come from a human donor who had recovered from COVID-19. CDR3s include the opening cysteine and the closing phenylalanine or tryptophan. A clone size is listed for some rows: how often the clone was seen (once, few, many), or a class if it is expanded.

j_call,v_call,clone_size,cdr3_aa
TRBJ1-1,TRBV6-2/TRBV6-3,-,CASSGTGMGTEAFF
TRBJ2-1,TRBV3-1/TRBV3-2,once,CASSLAGVGNNEQFF
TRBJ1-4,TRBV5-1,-,CASSVTGTANEKLFF
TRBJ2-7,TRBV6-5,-,CASSYTTGTYEQYF
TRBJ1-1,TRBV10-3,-,CAIRGPNTEAFF
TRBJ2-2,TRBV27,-,CASRPRRDTGELFF
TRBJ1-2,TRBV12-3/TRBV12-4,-,CASGPGNYGYTF
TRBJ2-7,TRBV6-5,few,CASSPGVTYEQYF
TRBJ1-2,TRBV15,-,CATSRTKAANYGYTF
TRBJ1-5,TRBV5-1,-,CASSSSGTGDQPQHF
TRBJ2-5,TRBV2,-,CASSGRTSGQETQYF